One and the same sample provided the 10 T cell receptor beta chains below, sequenced in a study of cytomegalovirus exposure and HLA in healthy donors. The PCR was carried out with 60 Vbeta primers and 13 Jbeta primers. Profiled with immunoSEQ multiplex PCR; TCRdb holds only in-frame clones, not every one. Among 50,000 to 65,000 clones, approximately 72% were seen once, and the ten largest hold around 54%. The sequencing sample was made of PBMCs. Every receptor here comes from a man aged 50 or older in good health and CMV-seropositive.

The chain couples TRBV10-3 to TRBJ1-2; D possibly corresponds to TRBD1 (5 bases). The CDR3 extends over 14 amino acids. Germline CDR1 ENHRY, CDR2 SYGVKD. The V gene lost 3 bases and the J gene lost 2 bases, with 10 bases spanning the gap. CDR3 nucleotide sequence: TGTGCCATCAGTGATGGGGCCGGGAACTATGGCTACACCTTC. Translation gives CAISDGAGNYGYTF.

This clone was counted only a few times. The chain employs TRBV21-1 and TRBJ2-7; the DNA was not used to check the table's D call, TRBD1. TRBV21-1 is marked as a pseudogene. CDR3 length equals 15 residues. The CDR3 bases are TGTGCCAGCAGCTCCCAGGGGCCCAGCTCCTACGAGCAGTACTTC. Its translation is CASSSQGPSSYEQYF.

J is TRBJ2-5 and V is TRBV13; the D gene is possibly TRBD1 (6 bases). The J call may be incorrect, as the DNA end agrees better with TRBJ2-7. In germline, CDR1 is PRHDT, CDR2 FYEKMQ (reference sequence). This CDR3 contains 15 residues. The CDR3 DNA is TGTGCCAGCAGCCTGGCAGGACAGCAATCCTACGAGCAGTACTTC. It specifies CASSLAGQQSYEQYF.

This clone turned up a few times. Given the absence of the conserved phenylalanine or tryptophan at the CDR3 end, a read error is likely. The chain has TRBV9 and TRBJ2-2, with 7 bases matching TRBD1. The germline gives CDR1 SGDLS, CDR2 YYNGEE. The CDR3 extends over 16 amino acids. In DNA form, the CDR3 reads TGTGACAGCAGCGTAGCGACAGGGACCAACACCGGGGAGCTGTTTTTG. Its translation is CDSSVATGTNTGELFL.

V usage is TRBV6-1 and J usage is TRBJ1-2; D is uncertain. This CDR3 contains 12 residues. Germline CDR1 is MNHNS and CDR2 is SASEGT. Trimming removed 11 bases at V and 2 bases at J, with 12 bases between. The CDR3 region is CAVDKSNYGYTF. DNA of the CDR3: TGTGCCGTTGACAAGTCCAACTATGGCTACACCTTC.

This clone was counted once. The J gene is TRBJ2-1, the V gene TRBV30, with TRBD1 identical over 9 bases. CDR1 and CDR2 (germline): GTSNPN, SVGIG (reference sequence). V lost 0 bases and J lost 9; bases outside the gene matches: 3. The CDR3 is 13 residues long. The CDR3 DNA reads TGTGCCTGGAGTGTACAGGGGGCCGGTGAGCAGTTCTTC. This encodes CAWSVQGAGEQFF.

The genes are TRBV27 and TRBJ2-5, with no clear D. Between the trimmed V and J ends, which lost 6 bases and 2 bases, there was a span of 4 bases. The germline V gene encodes CDR1 MNHEY and CDR2 SMNVEV (reference sequence). This CDR3 is built from 11 residues. The CDR3 reads CASSYQETQYF. In DNA form, the CDR3 reads TGTGCCAGCAGCTATCAAGAGACCCAGTACTTC.

The J gene is TRBJ2-3, the V gene TRBV6-5, with 7 bases fitting TRBD2. Germline V gene lookup returns CDR1 MNHEY and CDR2 SVGAGI. V was clipped by 5 bases and J by 5 bases; unmatched bases: 10. This CDR3 has 15 amino acids. The CDR3: CASSRWEGAGDTQYF. The DNA for the CDR3 is TGTGCCAGCAGTAGGTGGGAGGGAGCGGGAGATACGCAGTATTTT.

In this sample, this clone turned up a few times. The chain couples TRBV4-2 to TRBJ1-5; a weak D match, TRBD1 (6 bases). The CDR3 has 17 residues. The V end lost 0 bases, the J end lost 6 bases, and 18 bases lay between the germline ends. Germline V gene sequence: CDR1 LGHNA, CDR2 YNFKEQ. This CDR3 is CASSQETAGGGGQPQHF. As DNA, the CDR3 is TGTGCCAGCAGCCAAGAGACCGCTGGGGGGGGCGGTCAGCCCCAGCATTTT.

The V gene is TRBV27, the J gene TRBJ2-1; TRBD2 might be the D (6 bases). This CDR3 is built from 14 residues. The V and J ends lost 6 bases and 10 bases respectively, with 19 bases between them. CDR1 and CDR2 (germline): MNHEY, SMNVEV (reference sequence). The CDR3 region is CASSQRVTSYEQFF. The DNA of the CDR3 is TGTGCCAGCAGCCAGCGGGTCACCTCCTACGAGCAGTTCTTC.